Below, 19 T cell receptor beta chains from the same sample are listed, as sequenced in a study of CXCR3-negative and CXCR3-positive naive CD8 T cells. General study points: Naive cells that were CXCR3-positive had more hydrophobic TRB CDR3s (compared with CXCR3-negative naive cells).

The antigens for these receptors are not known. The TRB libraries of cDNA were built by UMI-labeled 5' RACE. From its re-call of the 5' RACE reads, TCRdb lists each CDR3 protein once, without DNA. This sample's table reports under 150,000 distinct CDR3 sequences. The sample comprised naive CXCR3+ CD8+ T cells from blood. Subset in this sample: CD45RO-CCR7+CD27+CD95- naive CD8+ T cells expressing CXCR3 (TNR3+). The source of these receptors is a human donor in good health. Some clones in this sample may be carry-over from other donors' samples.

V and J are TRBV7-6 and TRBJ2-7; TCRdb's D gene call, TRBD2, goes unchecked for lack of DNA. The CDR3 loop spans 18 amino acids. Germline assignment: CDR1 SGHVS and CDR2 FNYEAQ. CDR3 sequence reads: CASSLAGGGVAGAYEQYF.

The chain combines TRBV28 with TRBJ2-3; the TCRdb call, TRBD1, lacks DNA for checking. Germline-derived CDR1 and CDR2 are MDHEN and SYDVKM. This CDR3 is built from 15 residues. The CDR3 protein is CASSLYRGSTDTQYF.

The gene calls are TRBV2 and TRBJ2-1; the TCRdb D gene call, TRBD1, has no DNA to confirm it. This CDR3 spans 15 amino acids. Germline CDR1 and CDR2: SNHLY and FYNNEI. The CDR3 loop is CASSTGQGASDEQFF.

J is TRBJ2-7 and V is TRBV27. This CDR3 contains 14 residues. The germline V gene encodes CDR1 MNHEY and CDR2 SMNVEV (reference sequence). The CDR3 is CASSSWTVSYEQYF.

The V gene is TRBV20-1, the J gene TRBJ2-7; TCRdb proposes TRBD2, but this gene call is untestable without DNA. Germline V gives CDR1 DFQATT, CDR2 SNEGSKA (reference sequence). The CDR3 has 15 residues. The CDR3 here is CSARDGTSGMGEQYF.

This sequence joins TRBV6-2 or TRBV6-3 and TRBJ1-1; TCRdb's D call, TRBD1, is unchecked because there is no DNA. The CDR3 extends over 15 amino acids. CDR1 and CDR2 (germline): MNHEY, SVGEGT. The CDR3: CASSYSIGGNTEAFF.

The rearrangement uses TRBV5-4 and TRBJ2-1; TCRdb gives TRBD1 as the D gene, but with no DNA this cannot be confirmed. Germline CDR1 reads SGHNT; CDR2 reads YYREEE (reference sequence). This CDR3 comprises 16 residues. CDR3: CASSLDEQGAYNEQFF.

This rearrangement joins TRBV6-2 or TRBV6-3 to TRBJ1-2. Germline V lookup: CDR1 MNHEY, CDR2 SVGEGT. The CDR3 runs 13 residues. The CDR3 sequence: CASSPTDNYGYTF.

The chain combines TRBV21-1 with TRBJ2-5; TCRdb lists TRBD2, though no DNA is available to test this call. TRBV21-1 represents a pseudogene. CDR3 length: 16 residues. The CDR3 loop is CASSRVTSGGEETQYF.

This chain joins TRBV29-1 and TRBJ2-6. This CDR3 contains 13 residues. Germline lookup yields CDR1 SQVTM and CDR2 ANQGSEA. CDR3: CSVVFPGANVLTF. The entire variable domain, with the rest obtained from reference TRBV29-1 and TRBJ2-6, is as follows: SAVISQKPSRDICQRGTSLTIQCQVDSQVTMMFWYRQQPGQSLTLIATANQGSEATYESGFVIDKFPISRPNLTFSTLTVSNMSPEDSSIYLCSVVFPGANVLTFGAGSRLTVL.

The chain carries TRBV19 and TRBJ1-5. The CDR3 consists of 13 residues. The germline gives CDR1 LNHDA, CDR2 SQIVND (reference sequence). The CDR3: CASSIVPAQPQHF.

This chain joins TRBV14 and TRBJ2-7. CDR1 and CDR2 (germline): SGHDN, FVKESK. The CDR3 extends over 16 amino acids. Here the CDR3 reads CASSQGQQPYSYEQYF.

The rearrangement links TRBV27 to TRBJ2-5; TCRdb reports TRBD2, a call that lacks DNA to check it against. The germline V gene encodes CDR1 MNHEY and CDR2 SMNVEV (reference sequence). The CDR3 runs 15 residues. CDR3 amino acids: CASSLAASAGETQYF.

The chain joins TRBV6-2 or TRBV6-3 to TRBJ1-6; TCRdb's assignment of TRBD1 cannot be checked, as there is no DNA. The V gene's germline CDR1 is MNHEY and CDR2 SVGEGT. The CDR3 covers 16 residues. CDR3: CASSYDAGTGDSPLHF.

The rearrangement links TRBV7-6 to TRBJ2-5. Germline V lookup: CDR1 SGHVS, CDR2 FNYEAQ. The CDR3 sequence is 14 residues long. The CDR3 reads CASSLVEYQETQYF.

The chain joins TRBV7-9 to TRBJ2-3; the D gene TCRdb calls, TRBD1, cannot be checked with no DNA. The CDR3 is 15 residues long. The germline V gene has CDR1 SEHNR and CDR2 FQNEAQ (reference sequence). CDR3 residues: CASSRGQFSTDTQYF.

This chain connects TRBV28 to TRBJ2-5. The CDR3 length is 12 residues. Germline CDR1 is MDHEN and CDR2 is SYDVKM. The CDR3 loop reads CASSFFGETQYF.

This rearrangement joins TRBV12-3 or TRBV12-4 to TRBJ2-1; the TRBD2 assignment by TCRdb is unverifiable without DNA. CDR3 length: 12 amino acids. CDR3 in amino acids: CASSLRGLGKFF.

The CDR3 protein is CASSQPRGPTAGELFF. The chain links TRBV4-2 to TRBJ2-2; TCRdb designates TRBD1, a call that cannot be tested without DNA. This CDR3 spans 16 amino acids. The germline CDR1 and CDR2 sequences are LGHNA and YNFKEQ.